This T cell receptor beta chain appears in the sequencing data of a study of cytomegalovirus exposure and HLA in healthy donors. The study, taken as a whole, reports: Using a false discovery rate of 0.05, a later analysis showed that about 16,000 TCR beta sequences were associated with HLA alleles. For most subjects, TCR beta sequences were reported to predict HLA-A and HLA-B alleles with accuracy.

On this clone itself: Its antigen is still unknown.

Primers included in the PCR were 60 Vbeta and 13 Jbeta primers. Here immunoSEQ multiplex PCR was the method, and the copy in TCRdb shows in-frame clones only, minus some. The profile shows around 160,000 clones, approximately 79% of them singletons. The CDR3 is made up of 17 amino acids. The germline CDR1 and CDR2 sequences are KGHSH and LQKENI. V lost 3 bases and J 1 base, leaving 15 bases between the germline ends. This TCR came from a man over 45 in good health and CMV-seropositive. Sample: PBMCs. The genes are TRBV18 and TRBJ2-2, with D possibly matching TRBD1 (5 bases). CDR3 region: CASSPIIIDRNTGELFF. Written as DNA, the CDR3 is TGTGCCAGCTCACCGATAATCATAGACAGGAACACCGGGGAGCTGTTTTTT.